The 19 T cell receptor beta chains in this list originate from one sample, sequenced in a study of control samples from healthy donors and cancer patients. Libraries were prepared by immunoSEQ multiplex PCR; TCRdb keeps only in-frame clonotypes and omits some of them. This table holds about 59,000 clones, 87% found once. Sample: PBMCs. The receptors originated from a woman aged 60 to 75 with lung cancer.

This rearrangement joins TRBV20-1 to TRBJ2-1, with TRBD2 identical over 9 bases. The CDR3 runs to 13 residues. Germline assignment: CDR1 DFQATT and CDR2 SNEGSKA (reference sequence). J was trimmed by 9 bases and V by 3 bases; bases with no gene match: 6. The CDR3 region is CSASRLADGEQFF. The CDR3 DNA is TGCAGTGCTAGTCGACTAGCGGACGGTGAGCAGTTCTTC.

The chain has TRBV6-4 and TRBJ1-6, with D unresolved. The CDR3 consists of 14 residues. Per germline, CDR1 MRHNA and CDR2 SNTAGT. V was pared by 8 bases and J by 10 bases, with 18 bases between. CDR3 residues: CASRTTTVGSPLHF. In nucleotides, the CDR3 is TGTGCCAGCCGCACGACAACGGTGGGATCACCCCTCCACTTT.

V gene TRBV28 combines with J gene TRBJ2-3, with 10 bases identical to TRBD2. CDR1 and CDR2 from the germline V gene are MDHEN and SYDVKM. J lost 3 bases, V lost 6 bases, and 3 bases had no gene match. This CDR3 is built from 14 residues. The CDR3 reads CASSQAGGTDTQYF. The CDR3 DNA sequence: TGTGCCAGCAGCCAAGCGGGAGGGACAGATACGCAGTATTTT.

The rearrangement links TRBV3-1 (or the pseudogene TRBV3-2) to TRBJ1-2; 9 nucleotides line up with TRBD1. The CDR3 runs to 14 residues. Germline V CDR1 and CDR2: LGHDT, YNNKEL (reference sequence). The V segment lost 8 bases and the J segment 3 bases; nucleotides outside the gene matches: 7. The CDR3 is CASEGTGSHYGYTF. The CDR3 region has the DNA TGTGCCAGCGAGGGGACAGGGTCCCACTATGGCTACACCTTC.

The chain recombines TRBV7-2 with TRBJ2-2, with D unclear. Between the trimmed V and J ends, which lost 2 bases and 5 bases, there was a span of 6 bases. Germline-derived CDR1 and CDR2 are SGHTA and FQGNSA. The CDR3 loop spans 13 amino acids. CDR3 nucleotide sequence: TGTGCCAGCAGCTTATACGGGACCGGGGAGCTGTTTTTT. Translated, it gives CASSLYGTGELFF.

The rearrangement uses TRBV5-5 and TRBJ1-2, with TRBD1 as a possible D gene (6 bases). This CDR3 has 15 amino acids. V was pared by 4 bases and J by 6 bases, with 19 bases between. Germline assignment: CDR1 SGHKS and CDR2 YYEKEE (reference sequence). The CDR3 region is CASSRGGPGFDGYTF. DNA of the CDR3: TGTGCCAGCAGCCGGGGGGGCCCAGGGTTCGATGGCTACACCTTC. Full variable domain (rest looked up from reference TRBV5-5 and TRBJ1-2): DAGVTQSPTHLIKTRGQQVTLRCSPISGHKSVSWYQQVLGQGPQFIFQYYEKEERGRGNFPDRFSARQFPNYSSELNVNALLLGDSALYLCASSRGGPGFDGYTFGSGTRLTVV.

The genes are TRBV5-6 and TRBJ2-5, with 8 bases that match TRBD2. Trimming removed 3 bases from V and 10 bases from J; junction bases left unmatched: 11. This CDR3 is built from 14 residues. The germline V gene has CDR1 SGHDT and CDR2 YYEEEE. The DNA for the CDR3 is TGTGCCAGCAGCTCCGGGACTAGGGGCCCGGGCCAGTACTTC. It specifies CASSSGTRGPGQYF. The full variable domain, in which reference TRBV5-6 and TRBJ2-5 provide the parts outside the CDR3, is DAGVTQSPTHLIKTRGQQVTLRCSPKSGHDTVSWYQQALGQGPQFIFQYYEEEERQRGNFPDRFSGHQFPNYSSELNVNALLLGDSALYLCASSSGTRGPGQYFGPGTRLLVL.

The V call is TRBV4-2, the J call TRBJ2-3, with 11 bases that match TRBD2. The V gene end was trimmed by 0 bases and the J gene end by 7 bases; junction bases not matched to a gene: 6. CDR3 size: 16 residues. Germline V gene lookup returns CDR1 LGHNA and CDR2 YNFKEQ. In nucleotides, the CDR3 is TGTGCCAGCAGCCAAGAGGGTAGCGGGAGGGGGAATACGCAGTATTTT. The encoded protein is CASSQEGSGRGNTQYF.

The chain uses TRBV5-1 and TRBJ1-4; TRBD1 might be the D (6 bases). Between the trimmed V and J ends, which lost 4 bases and 7 bases, there was a span of 20 bases. There are 16 residues in the CDR3. Germline values: CDR1 SGHRS, CDR2 YFSETQ. For the CDR3, the DNA is TGCGCCAGCAGCCCCCAGGATGCAGGGGCAGGTGAAAAACTGTTTTTT. The encoded protein is CASSPQDAGAGEKLFF.

The chain combines TRBV4-1 with TRBJ1-5; D unclear. Trimming shortened V by 1 base and J by 4 bases, and 8 bases separated the two germline ends. The CDR3 length is 14 residues. The V gene's germline CDR1 is MGHRA and CDR2 YSYEKL. The CDR3 nucleotides read TGCGCCAGCAGCCAAGGCAACACAAATCAGCCCCAGCATTTT. Amino acid sequence: CASSQGNTNQPQHF.

The J gene is TRBJ2-1, the V gene TRBV10-1, with 7 bases matching TRBD2. V was clipped by 3 bases and J by 7 bases; unmatched bases: 12. The CDR3 has 16 residues. The V gene's germline CDR1 is WNHNN and CDR2 SYGVQD (reference sequence). The CDR3 loop reads CASSEPGTISQNEQFF. The CDR3 nucleotides are TGCGCCAGCAGTGAACCCGGGACTATAAGCCAGAATGAGCAGTTCTTC.

The chain joins TRBV6-4 to TRBJ1-2; no reliable D call. Trimming cost V 3 bases and J 3 bases, with 14 bases left between them. The CDR3 contains 15 residues. Germline V gene lookup returns CDR1 MRHNA and CDR2 SNTAGT. CDR3 protein: CASSEGSGSYYGYTF. In DNA form, the CDR3 reads TGTGCCAGCAGTGAGGGTTCGGGGTCCTACTATGGCTACACCTTC.

The chain carries TRBV19 and TRBJ2-5, with TRBD2 matching 7 bases. Germline CDR1 LNHDA, CDR2 SQIVND (reference sequence). This CDR3 is 14 amino acids long. The V segment lost 2 bases and the J segment 4 bases; nucleotides outside the gene matches: 4. CDR3 DNA: TGTGCCAGTAGTATATTAGCGGGTAGAGAGACCCAGTACTTC. Residues: CASSILAGRETQYF.

V is TRBV6-2 or TRBV6-3 and J is TRBJ2-5; weak D call: TRBD1 (6 bases). V gave up 5 bases and J gave up 5 bases, with 12 bases separating them. Germline CDR1 and CDR2: MNHEY and SVGEGT. There are 13 residues in the CDR3. In DNA, the CDR3 is TGTGCCAGCAGTACCAGGGGATACGAGACCCAGTACTTC. Its protein product is CASSTRGYETQYF.

The V gene is TRBV24-1, the J gene TRBJ2-2, with 7 positions matching TRBD1. J lost 6 bases, V lost 4 bases, and 7 bases had no gene match. The CDR3 totals 15 residues. The germline V gene has CDR1 KGHDR and CDR2 SFDVKD. The CDR3 nucleotides read TGTGCCACCAGTGACGTGACAGGGCGGTCCGGGGAGCTGTTTTTT. Protein: CATSDVTGRSGELFF.

The chain carries TRBV20-1 and TRBJ2-7; D is perhaps TRBD2 (6 bases). The CDR3 consists of 13 residues. Germline V gives CDR1 DFQATT, CDR2 SNEGSKA (reference sequence). V gave up 3 bases and J gave up 2 bases, with 11 bases separating them. The CDR3 coding sequence is TGCAGTGCTAGTAAGGGCGGGACCTACGAGCAGTACTTC. Its protein is CSASKGGTYEQYF.

The chain employs TRBV10-1 and TRBJ2-1; 14 bases line up with TRBD2. The V gene end was trimmed by 3 bases and the J gene end by 7 bases; junction bases not matched to a gene: 5. CDR1 and CDR2 from the germline V gene are WNHNN and SYGVQD (reference sequence). The CDR3 runs to 16 residues. This CDR3 reads CASSDPGTSGGNEQFF. For the CDR3, the DNA is TGCGCCAGCAGTGACCCCGGGACTAGCGGGGGTAATGAGCAGTTCTTC.

This chain connects TRBV4-1 to TRBJ2-5, with 11 bases lining up with TRBD1. Germline CDR1 reads MGHRA; CDR2 reads YSYEKL. The CDR3 covers 16 residues. V dropped 0 bases and J dropped 5; count of bases not matched to a gene: 5. The CDR3 here is CASSQEGTGGVETQYF. The CDR3 bases are TGCGCCAGCAGCCAAGAAGGGACAGGGGGAGTGGAGACCCAGTACTTC.

The rearrangement links TRBV2 to TRBJ2-3; 7 nucleotides align to TRBD2. Germline values: CDR1 SNHLY, CDR2 FYNNEI. V lost 6 bases and J lost 2; bases outside the gene matches: 5. The CDR3 sequence is 14 residues long. In DNA form, the CDR3 reads TGTGCCAGCAGGGGGGGGGACCTCACAGATACGCAGTATTTT. Its translation is CASRGGDLTDTQYF.